Below, 10 T cell receptor beta chains from the same sample are listed, as sequenced in a study of beta chain features in type 1 diabetes. Every bit of the isolated RNA underwent reverse transcription, so sequencing read expressed TCRB transcripts. Some clones are missing from TCRdb's copy, which holds only in-frame ones; the method was immunoSEQ multiplex PCR. The sample includes roughly 400,000 clones, around 9.6% of them seen just once. Overall study findings and caveats: Shorter TCRB CDR3s, moderately but significantly so, marked every one of the four CD4+ subsets in Type 1 diabetes patients.

The antigens for these receptors are not known. The sequenced sample consisted of central memory CD4+ T cells from blood. The source is a man aged 30-40 years with type 1 diabetes.

The chain employs TRBV7-6 and TRBJ2-2; 7 nucleotides agree with TRBD2. CDR1 SGHVS and CDR2 FNYEAQ come from the germline V gene. Trimming cost V 1 base and J 1 base; bases outside gene matches: 0. The CDR3 covers 15 residues. The DNA for the CDR3 is TGTGCCAGCAGCTTAGGCGGGAGGAACACCGGGGAGCTGTTTTTT. It yields the protein CASSLGGRNTGELFF.

The chain carries TRBV28 and TRBJ2-6, with no clear D. Germline CDR1 reads MDHEN; CDR2 reads SYDVKM. The CDR3 is 14 amino acids. Trimming stripped 8 bases from V and 0 bases from J, with 8 bases between. Here the CDR3 DNA reads TGTGCCAGCCAGACCTTCTCTGGGGCCAACGTCCTGACTTTC. Translation gives CASQTFSGANVLTF.

This clone was seen a handful of times. The gene calls are TRBV7-2 and TRBJ1-1, with TRBD1 as a possible D gene (6 bases). Germline V gene sequence: CDR1 SGHTA, CDR2 FQGNSA. The CDR3 runs to 16 residues. V lost 5 bases to trimming and J lost 0 bases, with 16 bases between them. CDR3: CASSKGTNPMNTEAFF. DNA of the CDR3: TGTGCCAGCAGCAAGGGGACAAATCCCATGAACACTGAAGCTTTCTTT.

This clone came up many times. The V call is TRBV18, the J call TRBJ1-5; D unclear. Germline values: CDR1 KGHSH, CDR2 LQKENI. The CDR3 covers 14 residues. The germline V and J ends were trimmed by 3 bases and 2 bases, with 8 bases remaining between them. CDR3 sequence: CASSPDIGNQPQHF. As DNA, the CDR3 is TGTGCCAGCTCACCCGACATTGGCAATCAGCCCCAGCATTTT.

This clone appeared a few times. The rearrangement joins TRBV7-7 to TRBJ2-5, with D possibly being TRBD1 or TRBD2 (5 bases each). Germline CDR1 reads SSHAT; CDR2 reads FNYEAQ (reference sequence). V lost 5 bases and J lost 4, with 11 bases in between. The CDR3 runs to 13 residues. The CDR3 spells CASSAAGRETQYF. DNA of the CDR3: TGTGCCAGCAGCGCCGCAGGGAGAGAGACCCAGTACTTC.

The chain employs TRBV5-1 and TRBJ2-1; 12 nucleotides match TRBD1. Looked up from germline, CDR1 is SGHRS and CDR2 is YFSETQ. The CDR3 runs to 16 residues. Trimming at V came to 3 bases and at J to 3 bases, leaving 4 bases not matched to a gene. CDR3 region: CASSSGTGGGYNEQFF. CDR3 nucleotides: TGCGCCAGCAGCTCAGGGACAGGGGGCGGCTACAATGAGCAGTTCTTC.

This chain links TRBV21-1 with TRBJ2-1; TRBD2 reflects the table's D call only, with no check against the DNA. TRBV21-1 is deemed a pseudogene. The CDR3 has 20 residues. The CDR3 DNA reads TGTGCCAGCAGCATACTTTCGACTAGCGGGAGGTGGAGCTCCTACAATGAGCAGTTCTTC. Amino acid sequence: CASSILSTSGRWSSYNEQFF.

A few counts support this clone. This chain joins TRBV7-9 and TRBJ1-3, with D possibly TRBD1 on 6 matching bases. The CDR3 spans 16 residues. Germline lookup yields CDR1 SEHNR and CDR2 FQNEAQ (reference sequence). V lost 5 bases to trimming and J lost 0 bases, with 14 bases between them. CDR3 sequence (DNA): TGTGCCAGCAGCCCCCGGGACAACTACTCTGGAAACACCATATATTTT. Its translation is CASSPRDNYSGNTIYF. Complete variable domain (other parts from reference TRBV7-9 and TRBJ1-3): DTGVSQNPRHKITKRGQNVTFRCDPISEHNRLYWYRQTLGQGPEFLTYFQNEAQLEKSRLLSDRFSAERPKGSFSTLEIQRTEQGDSAMYLCASSPRDNYSGNTIYFGEGSWLTVV.

This clone occurred a few times. The junction and the germline gene differ at one end; a read error may be behind it. The gene calls are TRBV2 and TRBJ2-1, with a possible D match to TRBD2 (5 bases). This CDR3 region has 12 residues. Per germline, CDR1 SNHLY and CDR2 FYNNEI. This CDR3 is CASSEDGLARIF. The CDR3 DNA sequence: TGTGCCAGCAGTGAAGACGGCCTAGCCAGGATCTTC.

The chain combines TRBV5-1 with TRBJ1-3, with 8 bases lining up with TRBD1. Unmatched junction bases numbered 8, after V lost 4 bases and J lost 2 bases. This CDR3 is built from 16 residues. CDR1 is SGHRS, CDR2 YFSETQ, per germline. CDR3 sequence: CASSLSPDRAGNTIYF. The DNA of the CDR3 is TGCGCCAGCAGCCTATCACCGGACAGGGCTGGAAACACCATATATTTT.